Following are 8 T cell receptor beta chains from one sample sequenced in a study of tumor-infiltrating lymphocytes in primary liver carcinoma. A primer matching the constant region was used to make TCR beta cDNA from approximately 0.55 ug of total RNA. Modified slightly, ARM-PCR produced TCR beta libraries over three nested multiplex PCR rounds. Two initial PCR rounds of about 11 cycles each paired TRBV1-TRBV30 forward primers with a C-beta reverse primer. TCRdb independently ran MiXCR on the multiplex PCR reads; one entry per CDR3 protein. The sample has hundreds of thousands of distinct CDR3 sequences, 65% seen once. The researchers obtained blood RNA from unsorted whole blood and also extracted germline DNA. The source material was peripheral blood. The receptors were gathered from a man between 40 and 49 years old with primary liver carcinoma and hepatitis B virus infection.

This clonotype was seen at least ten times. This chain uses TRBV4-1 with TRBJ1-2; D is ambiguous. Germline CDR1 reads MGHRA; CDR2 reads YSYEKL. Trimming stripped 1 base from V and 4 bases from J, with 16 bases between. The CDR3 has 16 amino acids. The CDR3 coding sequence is TGCGCCAGCAGCCAAGTCTCGACGGCGAACCTCTATGGCTACACCTTC. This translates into CASSQVSTANLYGYTF.

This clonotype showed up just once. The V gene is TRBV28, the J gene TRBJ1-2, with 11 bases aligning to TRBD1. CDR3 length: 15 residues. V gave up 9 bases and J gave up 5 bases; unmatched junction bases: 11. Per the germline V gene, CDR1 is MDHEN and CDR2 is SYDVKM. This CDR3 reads CASNSGQGARYGYTF. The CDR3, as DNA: TGTGCCAGTAATTCCGGACAGGGGGCTAGGTATGGCTACACCTTC.

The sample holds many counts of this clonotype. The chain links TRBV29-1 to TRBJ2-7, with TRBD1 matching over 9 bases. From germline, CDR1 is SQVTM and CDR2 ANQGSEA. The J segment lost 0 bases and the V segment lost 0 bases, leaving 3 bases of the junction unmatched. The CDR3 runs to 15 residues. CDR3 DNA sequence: TGCAGCGTTGAAGAGGGGACAGGGAACTCCTACGAGCAGTACTTC. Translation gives CSVEEGTGNSYEQYF.

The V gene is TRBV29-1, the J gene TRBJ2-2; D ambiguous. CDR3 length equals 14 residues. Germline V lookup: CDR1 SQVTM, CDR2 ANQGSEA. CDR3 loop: CNVSQEANTGELFF. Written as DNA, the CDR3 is TGCAACGTATCACAAGAAGCGAACACCGGGGAGCTGTTTTTT.

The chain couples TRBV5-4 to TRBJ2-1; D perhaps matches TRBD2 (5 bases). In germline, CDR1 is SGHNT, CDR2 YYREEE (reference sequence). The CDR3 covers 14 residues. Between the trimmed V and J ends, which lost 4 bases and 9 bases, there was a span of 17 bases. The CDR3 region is CASSPRGPVLEQFF. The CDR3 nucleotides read TGTGCCAGCAGCCCCCGGGGTCCAGTACTTGAGCAGTTCTTC.

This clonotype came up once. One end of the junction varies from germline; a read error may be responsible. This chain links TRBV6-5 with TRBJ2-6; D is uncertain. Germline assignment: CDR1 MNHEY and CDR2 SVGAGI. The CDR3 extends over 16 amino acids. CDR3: CAGSYFGNSGANVLTF. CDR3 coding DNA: TGTGCCGGCAGTTACTTCGGCAACTCTGGGGCCAACGTCCTGACTTTC.

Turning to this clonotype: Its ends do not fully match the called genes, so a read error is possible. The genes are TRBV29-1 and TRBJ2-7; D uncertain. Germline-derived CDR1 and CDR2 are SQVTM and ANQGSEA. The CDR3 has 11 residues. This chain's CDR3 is CSVLSTYKQYF. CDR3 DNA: TGCAGCGTTTTGTCTACCTACAAGCAGTACTTC.

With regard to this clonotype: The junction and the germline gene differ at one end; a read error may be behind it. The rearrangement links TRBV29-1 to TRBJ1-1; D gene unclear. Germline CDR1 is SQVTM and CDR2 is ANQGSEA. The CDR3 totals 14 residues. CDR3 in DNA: TGTAGCGTCGTCTCGGGGAATCGGAACACTGAAGCTTTCTTT. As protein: CSVVSGNRNTEAFF.